The entry below describes one TCR beta chain. Antigen specificity is unknown. Generated by immunoSEQ multiplex PCR, the TCRdb table keeps only in-frame clones and is missing some. The data hold under 2,500,000 clones, with 90% to 97% observed a single time. The data belong to a study of shared clonotypes between healthy human individuals. General observations from the study: Among four donors, approximately 5% of naive CD4 clonotypes were found in common.

Germline lookup yields CDR1 KGHSH and CDR2 LQKENI. Trimming removed 1 base from V and 5 bases from J; junction bases left unmatched: 10. This CDR3 is 16 amino acids long. The sample comprised naive CD4+ T cells sorted from blood. This sample's subset: CD45RA+ positively selected. The V and J genes are TRBV18 and TRBJ2-7; TRBD1 agrees at 8 bases. This TCR derives from a man younger than 35 in good health. DNA for the CDR3: TGTGCCAGCTCACCACTCGCAGGGGGCGTTACAAACGAGCAGTACTTC. It is translated as CASSPLAGGVTNEQYF.